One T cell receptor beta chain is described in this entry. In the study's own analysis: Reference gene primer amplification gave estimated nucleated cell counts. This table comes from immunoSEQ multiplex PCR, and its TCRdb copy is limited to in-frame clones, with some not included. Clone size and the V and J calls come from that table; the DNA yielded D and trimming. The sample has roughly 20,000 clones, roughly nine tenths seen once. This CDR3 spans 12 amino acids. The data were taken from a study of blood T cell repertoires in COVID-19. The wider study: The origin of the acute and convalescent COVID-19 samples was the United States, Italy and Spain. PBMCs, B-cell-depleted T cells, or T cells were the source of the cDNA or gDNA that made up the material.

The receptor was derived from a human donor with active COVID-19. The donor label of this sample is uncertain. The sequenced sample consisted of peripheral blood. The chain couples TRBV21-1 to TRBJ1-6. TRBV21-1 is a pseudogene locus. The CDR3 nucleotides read TGTGCCAGCAGCGGAGGGGATTCACCCCTCCACTTT. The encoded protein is CASSGGDSPLHF.